This TCR beta chain appears in the sequencing data of a study of technical replicates of blood from several donors. This clone was seen just once. The CDR3 consists of 15 residues. The trim removed 4 bases at V and 4 bases at J, leaving 10 bases unmatched. Looked up from germline, CDR1 is SGHNT and CDR2 is YYREEE (reference sequence). The table came from immunoSEQ multiplex PCR; TCRdb's copy has only in-frame clones and leaves some out. The table has about 89,000 clones, just under 95% seen once. Sequenced: T cells isolated from PBMCs. The receptor was derived from a human donor in good health. The chain has TRBV5-4 and TRBJ2-7, with 8 bases identical to TRBD2. CDR3 loop: CASSAPSGGVYEQYF. In DNA form, the CDR3 reads TGTGCCAGCAGCGCTCCAAGCGGGGGAGTTTACGAGCAGTACTTC.